This T cell receptor beta chain was obtained from a study of radiation and T cells in renal cell carcinoma. Background on the study: Nephrectomy followed 15 Gy stereotactic body radiation by 4 weeks. Study outcomes and limitations: Without pretreatment biopsies, baseline tumor clonotype presence was undetermined. From baseline, blood top tumor clonotypes peaked at 2 weeks post-radiation.

In regard to this clone: Its antigen is unidentified.

Profiling relied on immunoSEQ multiplex PCR, and the TCRdb table lists in-frame clones only, not all of them. The sample holds approximately 140,000 clones, roughly 85% seen once. Time point denoted: baseline pretreatment blood. Treatment described: 15 Gy SBRT to primary tumor, nephrectomy 4 weeks later. Blood was sampled at baseline, 2 weeks and 4 weeks after SBRT. This clonotype was sampled from a woman between 45 and 60 years old with renal cell carcinoma. The material was blood, obtained from a patient whose treatment included radiotherapy and nephrectomy.

CDR3 sequence reads: CASSSRQGNTGELFF. In DNA form, the CDR3 reads TGTGCCAGCAGTTCCCGACAGGGAAACACCGGGGAGCTGTTTTTT. The chain is built from TRBV27 and TRBJ2-2; 7 nucleotides agree with TRBD1. The V gene's germline CDR1 is MNHEY and CDR2 SMNVEV (reference sequence). V dropped 4 bases and J dropped 2; count of bases not matched to a gene: 4. CDR3 length equals 15 residues.